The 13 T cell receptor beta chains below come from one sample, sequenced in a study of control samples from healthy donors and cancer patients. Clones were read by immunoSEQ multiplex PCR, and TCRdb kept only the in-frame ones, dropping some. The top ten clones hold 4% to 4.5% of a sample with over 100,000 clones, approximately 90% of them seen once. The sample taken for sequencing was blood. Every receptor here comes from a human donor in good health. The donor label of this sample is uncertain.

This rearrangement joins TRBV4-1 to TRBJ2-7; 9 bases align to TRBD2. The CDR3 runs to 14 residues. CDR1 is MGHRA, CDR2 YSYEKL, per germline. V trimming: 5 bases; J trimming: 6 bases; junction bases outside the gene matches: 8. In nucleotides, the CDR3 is TGCGCCAGCAGCTACTGGGCGGGGGGGATCGAGCAGTACTTC. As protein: CASSYWAGGIEQYF.

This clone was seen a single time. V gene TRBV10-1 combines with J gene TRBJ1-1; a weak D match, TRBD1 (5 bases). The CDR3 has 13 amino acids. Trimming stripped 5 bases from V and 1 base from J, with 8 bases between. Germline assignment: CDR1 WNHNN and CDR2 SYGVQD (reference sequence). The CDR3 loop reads CASSRGQNTEAFF. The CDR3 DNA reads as TGCGCCAGCAGTCGGGGCCAGAACACTGAAGCTTTCTTT.

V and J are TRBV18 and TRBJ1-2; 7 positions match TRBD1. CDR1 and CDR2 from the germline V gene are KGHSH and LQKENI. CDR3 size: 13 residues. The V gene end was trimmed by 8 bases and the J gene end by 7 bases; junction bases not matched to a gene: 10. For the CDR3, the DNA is TGTGCCAGCCAACGAGACAGGGATTCTGGCTACACCTTC. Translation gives CASQRDRDSGYTF.

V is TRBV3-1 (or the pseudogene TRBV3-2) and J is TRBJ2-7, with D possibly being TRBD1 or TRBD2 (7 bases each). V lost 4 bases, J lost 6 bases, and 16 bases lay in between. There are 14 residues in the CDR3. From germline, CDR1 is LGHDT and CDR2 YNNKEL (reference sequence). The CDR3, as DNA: TGTGCCAGCAGCCCCTCCCCAGGGGGGGGCGAGCAGTACGTC. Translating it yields CASSPSPGGGEQYV.

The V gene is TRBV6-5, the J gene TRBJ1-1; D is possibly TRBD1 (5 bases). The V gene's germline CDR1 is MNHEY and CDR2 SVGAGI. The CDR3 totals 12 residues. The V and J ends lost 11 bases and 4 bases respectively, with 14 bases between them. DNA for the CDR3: TGTGCCTCCTACATGGGGACCACTGAAGCTTTCTTT. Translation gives CASYMGTTEAFF.

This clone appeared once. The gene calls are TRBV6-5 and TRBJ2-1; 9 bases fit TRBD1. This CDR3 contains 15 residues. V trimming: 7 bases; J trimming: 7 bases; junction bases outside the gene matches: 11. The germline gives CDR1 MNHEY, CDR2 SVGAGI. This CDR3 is CASKRTGQGGNEQFF. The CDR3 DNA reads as TGTGCCAGCAAAAGAACGGGACAGGGAGGGAATGAGCAGTTCTTC.

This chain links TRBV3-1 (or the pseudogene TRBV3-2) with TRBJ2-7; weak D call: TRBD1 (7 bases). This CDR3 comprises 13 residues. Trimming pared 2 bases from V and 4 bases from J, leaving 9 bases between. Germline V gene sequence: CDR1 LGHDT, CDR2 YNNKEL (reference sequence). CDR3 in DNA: TGTGCCAGCAGCCAACAGGGGGGTTACGAGCAGTACTTC. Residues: CASSQQGGYEQYF.

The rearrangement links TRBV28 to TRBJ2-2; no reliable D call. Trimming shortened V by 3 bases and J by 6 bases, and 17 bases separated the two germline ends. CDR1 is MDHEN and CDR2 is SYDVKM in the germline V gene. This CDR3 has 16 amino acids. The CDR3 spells CASSLIGYDGSGELFF. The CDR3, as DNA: TGTGCCAGCAGTTTGATAGGGTACGATGGTTCCGGGGAGCTGTTTTTT.

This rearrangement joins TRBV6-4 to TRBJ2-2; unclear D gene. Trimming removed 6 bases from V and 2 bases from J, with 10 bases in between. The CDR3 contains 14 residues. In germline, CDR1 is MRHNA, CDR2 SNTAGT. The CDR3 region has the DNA TGTGCCAGCAGCCCCGACGGAAACACCGGGGAGCTGTTTTTT. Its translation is CASSPDGNTGELFF.

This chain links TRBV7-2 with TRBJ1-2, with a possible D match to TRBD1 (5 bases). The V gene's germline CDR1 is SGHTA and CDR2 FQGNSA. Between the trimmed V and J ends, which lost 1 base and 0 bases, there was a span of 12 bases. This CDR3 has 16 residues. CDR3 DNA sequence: TGTGCCAGCAGCTTAGGGAGACAGACAGCTAACTATGGCTACACCTTC. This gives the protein CASSLGRQTANYGYTF.

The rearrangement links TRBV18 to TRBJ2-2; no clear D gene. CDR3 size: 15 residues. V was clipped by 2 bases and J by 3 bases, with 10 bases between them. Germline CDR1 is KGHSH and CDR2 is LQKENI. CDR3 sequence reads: CASSPGFQDTGELFF. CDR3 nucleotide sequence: TGTGCCAGCTCACCAGGGTTCCAGGACACCGGGGAGCTGTTTTTT.

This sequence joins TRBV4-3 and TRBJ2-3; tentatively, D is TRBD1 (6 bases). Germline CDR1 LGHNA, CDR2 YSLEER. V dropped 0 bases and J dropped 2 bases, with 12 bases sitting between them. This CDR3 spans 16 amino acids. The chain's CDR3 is CASSQDDRFSTDTQYF. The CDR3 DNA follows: TGCGCCAGCAGCCAAGATGACAGGTTCTCCACAGATACGCAGTATTTT.

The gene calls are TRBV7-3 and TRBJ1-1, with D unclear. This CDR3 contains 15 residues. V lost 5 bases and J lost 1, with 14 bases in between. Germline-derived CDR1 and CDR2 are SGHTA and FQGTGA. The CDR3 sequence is CASSISGAPNTEAFF. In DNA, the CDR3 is TGTGCCAGCAGCATCTCGGGAGCCCCGAACACTGAAGCTTTCTTT.